This T cell receptor beta chain was recovered during a study of blood T cells in healthy people across ages. Notes on the study in general: PBMC samples, being unsorted, prevented any conclusive comparison of naive and antigen-experienced cells.

This clonotype has a count of ten or more. Its antigen is currently unknown. Through a sample-barcoded 5' primer and a J-beta primer mix, a second PCR was run for roughly 7 to 12 cycles. TCRdb reanalysed the 5' RACE reads using MiXCR and keeps one entry per CDR3 protein. This sample has 590,000 or so distinct CDR3 sequences; approximately 30% occur once, and the top ten carry around 16%. The sequencing input was blood. This TCR was recovered from a woman of 80 years or more in good health.

The CDR3, as DNA: TGCAGTGCTAGAGTTCGGGACACTTATAATTCACCCCTCCACTTT. This codes for CSARVRDTYNSPLHF. The chain links TRBV20-1 to TRBJ1-6; tentatively, D is TRBD1 (6 bases). In germline, CDR1 is DFQATT, CDR2 SNEGSKA (reference sequence). The CDR3 length is 15 residues. Trimming shortened V by 1 base and J by 4 bases, and 11 bases separated the two germline ends.